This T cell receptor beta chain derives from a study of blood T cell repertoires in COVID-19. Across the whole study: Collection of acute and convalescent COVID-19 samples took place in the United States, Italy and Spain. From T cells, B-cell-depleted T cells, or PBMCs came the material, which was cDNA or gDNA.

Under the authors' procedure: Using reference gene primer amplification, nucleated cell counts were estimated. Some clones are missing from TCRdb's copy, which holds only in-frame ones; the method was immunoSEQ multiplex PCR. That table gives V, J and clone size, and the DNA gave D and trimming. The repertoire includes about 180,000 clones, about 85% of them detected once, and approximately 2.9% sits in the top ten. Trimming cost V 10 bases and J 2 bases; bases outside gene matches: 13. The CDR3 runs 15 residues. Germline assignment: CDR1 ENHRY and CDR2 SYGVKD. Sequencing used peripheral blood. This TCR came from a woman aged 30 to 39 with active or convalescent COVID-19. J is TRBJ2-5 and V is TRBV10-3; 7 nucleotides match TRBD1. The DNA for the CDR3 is TGTGCCACCACCGACAGGGTGGAAGGGCAAGAGACCCAGTACTTC. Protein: CATTDRVEGQETQYF.